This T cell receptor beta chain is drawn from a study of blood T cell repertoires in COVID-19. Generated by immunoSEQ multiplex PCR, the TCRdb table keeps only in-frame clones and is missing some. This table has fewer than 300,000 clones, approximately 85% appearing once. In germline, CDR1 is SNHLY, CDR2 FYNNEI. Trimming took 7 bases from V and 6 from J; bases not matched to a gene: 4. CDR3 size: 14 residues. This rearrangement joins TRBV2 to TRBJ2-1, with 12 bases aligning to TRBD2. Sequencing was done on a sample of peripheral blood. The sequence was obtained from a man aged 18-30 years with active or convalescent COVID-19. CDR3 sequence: CASTGLAGFNEQFF. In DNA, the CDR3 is TGTGCCAGCACTGGACTAGCGGGGTTCAATGAGCAGTTCTTC. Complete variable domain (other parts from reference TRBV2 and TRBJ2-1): EPEVTQTPSHQVTQMGQEVILRCVPISNHLYFYWYRQILGQKVEFLVSFYNNEISEKSEIFDDQFSVERPDGSNFTLKIRSTKLEDSAMYFCASTGLAGFNEQFFGPGTRLTVL.